These T cell receptor beta chains were read from a single sample in a study of T cells in Graves' hyperthyroidism and ophthalmopathy. TCRdb ran MiXCR on the multiplex PCR reads and lists one entry per CDR3 protein. This table holds 350,000 to 400,000 distinct CDR3 sequences, about a fifth found once. The sequenced sample consisted of blood. The origin of the receptors is a woman between 18 and 29 years old with Graves' hyperthyroidism. CDR3s include the opening cysteine and the closing phenylalanine or tryptophan. A D gene is named only where the DNA matches it firmly. Expanded clones get a size class; other rows say once, few or many, or leave the size out.

TRBV29-1	TRBJ2-4	.	many	TGCAGCGTTAGACTACGCCTAGCCAAAAACATTCAGTACTTC	CSVRLRLAKNIQYF
TRBV27	TRBJ1-1	.	.	TGTGCCAGCAGTCCGACAGCGTTTCGGACTGAAGCTTTCTTT	CASSPTAFRTEAFF
TRBV2	TRBJ1-6	.	many	TGTGCCAGCAGTGGAGATCTGGGGAATTCACCCCTCCACTTT	CASSGDLGNSPLHF
TRBV27	TRBJ1-3	.	many	TGTGCCAGCAGTTTACGGGGCGGACCCTCTGGAAACACCATATATTTT	CASSLRGGPSGNTIYF
TRBV7-2	TRBJ1-5	.	many	TGTGCCAGCAGCTTGGGGTTCGGGGAACCCCAGCATTTT	CASSLGFGEPQHF
TRBV9	TRBJ1-3	.	many	TGTGCCAGCAGCGATACCCACGGGGGCGTTGACACCATATATTTT	CASSDTHGGVDTIYF
TRBV18	TRBJ2-5	.	.	TGTGCCAGCTCACCGAACAGGGCCCAAGAGACCCAGTACTTC	CASSPNRAQETQYF
TRBV6-4	TRBJ2-2	TRBD2	many	TGTGCCAGCAGGACTCTGGCTAGCGGGGGGGGCACCGGGGAGCTGTTTTTT	CASRTLASGGGTGELFF
TRBV6-1	TRBJ2-7	.	many	TGTGCCAGCATCTCCGGTGGCAGGGGTCCAGTTTACGAGCAGTACTTC	CASISGGRGPVYEQYF
TRBV10-2	TRBJ2-7	TRBD2	many	TGCGCCAGCAGTGAGTGGGGGACTAGCGGGCGAAGCGCCTACGAGCAGTACTTC	CASSEWGTSGRSAYEQYF
TRBV6-1	TRBJ1-5	.	many	TGTGCCAGCAGAACAGGGTCGTTTAGCAATCAGCCCCAGCATTTT	CASRTGSFSNQPQHF
TRBV6-2/TRBV6-3	TRBJ1-5	.	many	TGTGCCAGCAGTTACACAGGGAATCAGCCCCAGCATTTT	CASSYTGNQPQHF
TRBV6-5	TRBJ2-7	TRBD1	many	TGTGCCAGCAGTTACTCGTCCGGACAGGGGTCCCTGCAGTACTTC	CASSYSSGQGSLQYF
TRBV5-1	TRBJ2-2	.	many	TGCGCCAGCGCCAGGATCAGGATAACCGGGGAGCTGTTTTTT	CASARIRITGELFF
TRBV6-1	TRBJ1-2	.	.	TGTGCCAGCAGTGAACAGCCCAACTATGGCTACACCTTC	CASSEQPNYGYTF
TRBV6-5	TRBJ2-5	.	.	TGTGCCAGCAGTTACGTGGCGGAGCAAGAGACCCAGTACTTC	CASSYVAEQETQYF
TRBV4-1	TRBJ1-6	TRBD1	.	TGCGCCAGCACCGGGACAGGGGAGGTTTCACCCCTCCACTTT	CASTGTGEVSPLHF
TRBV2	TRBJ2-5	.	many	TGTGCCAGCAGTGAAAGGACAGTTTCGGAGACCCAGTACTTC	CASSERTVSETQYF
TRBV2	TRBJ2-7	.	many	TGTGCCAGCAAAGAAAGGGCCCTGACCTACGAGCAGTACTTC	CASKERALTYEQYF
TRBV14	TRBJ2-7	.	many	TGTGCCAGCAGACCCGAAGGGGGTTACGAGCAGTACTTC	CASRPEGGYEQYF
TRBV4-1	TRBJ2-7	.	.	TGCGCCAGCAGCCAAGGAGGGAGAACCTACGAGCAGTACTTC	CASSQGGRTYEQYF
TRBV19	TRBJ1-5	.	many	TGTGCCAGTAGTGGGGTAATTTGGCAGCCCCAGCATTTT	CASSGVIWQPQHF
TRBV6-2/TRBV6-3	TRBJ2-2	.	.	TGTGCCAGCAGTGACCAAAGGGACACCGGGGAGCTGTTTTTT	CASSDQRDTGELFF
TRBV29-1	TRBJ1-1	.	many	TGCAGCGTGATGGGCACTGAAGCTTTCTTT	CSVMGTEAFF
TRBV7-8	TRBJ2-5	TRBD2	many	TGTGCCAGCAGCTCAGCCGGGACTATCCAAGAGACCCAGTACTTC	CASSSAGTIQETQYF
TRBV20-1	TRBJ2-5	.	.	TGCAGTGCTGGAGGCGGGGTCTCGTCGGGCCAGTACTTC	CSAGGGVSSGQYF
TRBV5-1	TRBJ2-7	.	.	TGCGCCAGCAGCCGCGGGGACAACTCCTACGAGCAGTACTTC	CASSRGDNSYEQYF
TRBV6-2/TRBV6-3	TRBJ1-5	.	.	TGTGCCAGCAGTTGGTCTACAGATAGCAATCAGCCCCAGCATTTT	CASSWSTDSNQPQHF
TRBV2	TRBJ2-7	TRBD2	many	TGTGCCAGCAGTGAAGCATGGCCTAGCGGGAAGTCTCTATACGAGCAGTACTTC	CASSEAWPSGKSLYEQYF
TRBV30	TRBJ1-2	TRBD1	many	TGTGCCTGGACAAAACCGGGACAGGGGTTGGAGGGCTACACCTTC	CAWTKPGQGLEGYTF
TRBV9	TRBJ1-1	.	many	TGTGCCAGCAGCGTAGCTCAGGGTGAAGCTTTCTTT	CASSVAQGEAFF
TRBV12-3/TRBV12-4	TRBJ2-5	TRBD2	many	TGTGCCAGCAGCCTACTAGCGGGGGGGCTTGAGACCCAGTACTTC	CASSLLAGGLETQYF
TRBV28	TRBJ1-5	.	many	TGTGCCAGCAGTTTACCGGGAGGGAGGCAGCCCCAGCATTTT	CASSLPGGRQPQHF
TRBV7-9	TRBJ1-5	.	many	TGTGCCAGCAGCCCCTGGGGGAGCAATCAGCCCCAGCATTTT	CASSPWGSNQPQHF
TRBV15	TRBJ1-1	.	many	TGTGCCACCAGCAGACGGACAGCAATGAACACTGAAGCTTTCTTT	CATSRRTAMNTEAFF
TRBV24-1	TRBJ2-2	.	many	TGTGCCACCAGTGAGCAGGGGCGAGGGACCGGGGAGCTGTTTTTT	CATSEQGRGTGELFF
TRBV12-3/TRBV12-4	TRBJ2-3	.	many	TGTGCCAGCATCTGGGGCAGGGTCGAGGGAGATACGCAGTATTTT	CASIWGRVEGDTQYF
TRBV5-1	TRBJ1-6	.	few	TGCGCCAGCAGCTTGTTGAGGGGAAATTCACCCCTCCACTTT	CASSLLRGNSPLHF
TRBV15	TRBJ2-2	.	.	TGTGCTACCAGCATAGATCCAACAGCTATTACGGCGAACACCGGGGAGCTGTTTTTT	CATSIDPTAITANTGELFF
TRBV11-2	TRBJ2-2	TRBD2	many	TGTGCCAGCAGCTTAAACGGGGGGATGAACACCGGGGAGCTGTTTTTT	CASSLNGGMNTGELFF
TRBV19	TRBJ1-3	.	many	TGTGCCAGTAGTAGATCCGTCAGTTCTGGAAACACCATATATTTT	CASSRSVSSGNTIYF
TRBV12-3/TRBV12-4	TRBJ1-5	.	many	TGTGCCAGCAGCCTGACAGCAAATCAGGCCCAGCATTTT	CASSLTANQAQHF
TRBV20-1	TRBJ1-5	.	many	TGCAGTGCTAGAGCCGCGGGAATGAGCAATCAGCCCCAGCATTTT	CSARAAGMSNQPQHF
TRBV14	TRBJ1-6	.	.	TGTGCCAGCAGCCTAAATGGACGGAATTCACCCCTCCACTTT	CASSLNGRNSPLHF
TRBV24-1	TRBJ2-5	.	many	TGTGCCACCAGTGCCTACAATGGGGAGGAGACCCAGTACTTC	CATSAYNGEETQYF